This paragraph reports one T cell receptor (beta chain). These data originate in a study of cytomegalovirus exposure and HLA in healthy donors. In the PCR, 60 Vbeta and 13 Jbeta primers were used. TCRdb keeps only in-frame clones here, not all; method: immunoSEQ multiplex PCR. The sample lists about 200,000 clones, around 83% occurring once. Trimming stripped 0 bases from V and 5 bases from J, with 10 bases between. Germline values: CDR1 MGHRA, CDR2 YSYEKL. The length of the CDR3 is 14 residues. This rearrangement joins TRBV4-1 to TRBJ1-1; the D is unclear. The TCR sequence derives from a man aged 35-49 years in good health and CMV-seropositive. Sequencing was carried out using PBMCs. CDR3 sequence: CASSQEQTFTEAFF. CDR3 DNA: TGCGCCAGCAGCCAAGAACAGACCTTTACTGAAGCTTTCTTT.